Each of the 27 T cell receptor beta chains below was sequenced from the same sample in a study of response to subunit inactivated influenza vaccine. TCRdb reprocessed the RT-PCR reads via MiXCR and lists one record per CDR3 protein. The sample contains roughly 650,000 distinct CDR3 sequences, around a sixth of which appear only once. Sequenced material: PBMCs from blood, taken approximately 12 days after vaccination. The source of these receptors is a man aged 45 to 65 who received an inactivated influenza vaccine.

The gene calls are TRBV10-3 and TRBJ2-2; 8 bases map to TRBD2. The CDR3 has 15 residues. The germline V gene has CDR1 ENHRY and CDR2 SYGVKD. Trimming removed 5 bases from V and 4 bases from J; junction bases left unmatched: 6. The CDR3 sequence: CAISLLAEGTGELFF. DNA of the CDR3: TGTGCCATCAGTCTACTAGCGGAGGGCACCGGGGAGCTGTTTTTT.

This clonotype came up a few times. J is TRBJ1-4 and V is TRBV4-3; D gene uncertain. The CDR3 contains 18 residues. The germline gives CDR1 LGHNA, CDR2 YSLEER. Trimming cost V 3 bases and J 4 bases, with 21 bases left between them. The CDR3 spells CASSQEPTRSWGNEKLFF. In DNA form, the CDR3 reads TGCGCCAGCAGCCAGGAACCTACACGGTCCTGGGGTAATGAAAAACTGTTTTTT.

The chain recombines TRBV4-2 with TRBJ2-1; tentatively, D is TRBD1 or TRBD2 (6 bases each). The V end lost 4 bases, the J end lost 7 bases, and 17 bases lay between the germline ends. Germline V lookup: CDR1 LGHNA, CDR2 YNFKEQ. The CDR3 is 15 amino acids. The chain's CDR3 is CASSRGTGARNEQFF. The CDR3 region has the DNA TGTGCCAGCAGCCGCGGAACGGGGGCGAGGAATGAGCAGTTCTTC.

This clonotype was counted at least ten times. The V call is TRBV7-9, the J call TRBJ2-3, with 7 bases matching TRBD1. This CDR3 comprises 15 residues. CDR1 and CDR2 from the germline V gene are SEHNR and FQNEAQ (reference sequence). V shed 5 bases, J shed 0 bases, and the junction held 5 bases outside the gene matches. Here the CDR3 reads CASSPGTASTDTQYF. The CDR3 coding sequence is TGTGCCAGCAGCCCAGGGACAGCTAGCACAGATACGCAGTATTTT.

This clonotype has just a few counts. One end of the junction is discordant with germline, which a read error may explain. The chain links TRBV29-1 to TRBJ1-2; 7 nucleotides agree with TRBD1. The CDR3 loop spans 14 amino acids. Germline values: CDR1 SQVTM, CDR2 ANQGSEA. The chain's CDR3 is CSVEDRGGAGGYTF. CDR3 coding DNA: TGCAGCGTTGAAGATCGAGGGGGCGCAGGTGGCTACACCTTT.

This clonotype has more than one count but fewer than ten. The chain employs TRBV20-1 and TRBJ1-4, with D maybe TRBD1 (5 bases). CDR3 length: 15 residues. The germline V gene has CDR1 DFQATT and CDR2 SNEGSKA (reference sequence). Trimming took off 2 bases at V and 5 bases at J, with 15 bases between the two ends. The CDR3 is CSARPTQGWNEKLFF. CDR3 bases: TGCAGTGCTAGACCCACGCAGGGTTGGAATGAAAAACTGTTTTTT.

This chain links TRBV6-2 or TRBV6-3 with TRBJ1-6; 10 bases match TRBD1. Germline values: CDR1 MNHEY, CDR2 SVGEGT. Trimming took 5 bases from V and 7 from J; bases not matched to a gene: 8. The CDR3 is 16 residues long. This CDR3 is CASSDLGQGQNSPLHF. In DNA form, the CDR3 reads TGTGCCAGCAGTGACCTGGGACAGGGGCAAAATTCACCCCTCCACTTT.

CDR3 DNA sequence: TGTGCCAGCAGTTACAGGGGGCAGGATACGCAGTATTTT. Protein product: CASSYRGQDTQYF. The chain recombines TRBV6-5 with TRBJ2-3, with TRBD1 identical over 7 bases. Trimming cost V 2 bases and J 6 bases; bases outside gene matches: 2. This CDR3 region has 13 residues. Germline V gene data show CDR1 as MNHEY and CDR2 as SVGAGI.

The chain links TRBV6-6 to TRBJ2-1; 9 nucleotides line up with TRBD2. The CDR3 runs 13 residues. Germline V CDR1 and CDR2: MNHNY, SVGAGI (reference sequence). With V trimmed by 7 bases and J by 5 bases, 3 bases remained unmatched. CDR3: CASTSGVDNEQFF. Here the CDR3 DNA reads TGTGCCAGCACTAGCGGGGTTGACAATGAGCAGTTCTTC.

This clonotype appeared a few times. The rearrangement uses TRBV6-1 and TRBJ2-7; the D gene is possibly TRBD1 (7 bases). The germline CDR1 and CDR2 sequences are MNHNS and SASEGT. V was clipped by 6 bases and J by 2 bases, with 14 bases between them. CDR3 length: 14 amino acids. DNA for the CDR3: TGTGCCAGCAGATCGGAGGGGGCGACCTACGAGCAGTACTTC. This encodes CASRSEGATYEQYF.

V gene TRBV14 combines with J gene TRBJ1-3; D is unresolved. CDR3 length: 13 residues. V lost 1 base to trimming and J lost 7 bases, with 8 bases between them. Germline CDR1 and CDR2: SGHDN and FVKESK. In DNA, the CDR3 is TGTGCCAGCAGCCAAGGGGCCTGGAACACCATATATTTT. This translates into CASSQGAWNTIYF. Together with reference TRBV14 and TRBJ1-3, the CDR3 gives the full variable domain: EAGVTQFPSHSVIEKGQTVTLRCDPISGHDNLYWYRRVMGKEIKFLLHFVKESKQDESGMPNNRFLAERTGGTYSTLKVQPAELEDSGVYFCASSQGAWNTIYFGEGSWLTVV.

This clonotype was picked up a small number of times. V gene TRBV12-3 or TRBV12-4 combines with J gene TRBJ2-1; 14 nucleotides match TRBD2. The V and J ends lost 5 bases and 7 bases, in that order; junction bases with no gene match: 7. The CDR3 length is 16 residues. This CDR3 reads CASSRAGTSGSNEQFF. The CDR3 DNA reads TGTGCCAGCAGTAGGGCCGGGACTAGCGGGAGTAATGAGCAGTTCTTC.

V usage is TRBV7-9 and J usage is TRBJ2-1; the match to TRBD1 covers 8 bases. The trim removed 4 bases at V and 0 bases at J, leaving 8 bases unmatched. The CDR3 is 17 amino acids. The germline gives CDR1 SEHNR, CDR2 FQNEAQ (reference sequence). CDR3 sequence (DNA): TGTGCCAGCAGCTCAAACAGGGGGGTCGGCTCCTACAATGAGCAGTTCTTC. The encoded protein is CASSSNRGVGSYNEQFF.

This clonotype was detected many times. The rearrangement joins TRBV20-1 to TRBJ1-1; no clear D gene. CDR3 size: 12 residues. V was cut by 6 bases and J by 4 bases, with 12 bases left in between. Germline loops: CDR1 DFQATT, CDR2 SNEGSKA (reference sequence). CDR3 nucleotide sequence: TGCAGTGCAGTGCCGATGCGCACTGAAGCTTTCTTT. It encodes CSAVPMRTEAFF.

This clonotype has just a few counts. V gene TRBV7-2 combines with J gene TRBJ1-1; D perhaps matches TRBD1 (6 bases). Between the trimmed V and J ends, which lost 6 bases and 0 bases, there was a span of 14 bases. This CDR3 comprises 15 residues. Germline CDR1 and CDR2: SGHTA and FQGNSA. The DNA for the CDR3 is TGTGCCAGCAGGAGTCCACAGGGAATGAACACTGAAGCTTTCTTT. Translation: CASRSPQGMNTEAFF.

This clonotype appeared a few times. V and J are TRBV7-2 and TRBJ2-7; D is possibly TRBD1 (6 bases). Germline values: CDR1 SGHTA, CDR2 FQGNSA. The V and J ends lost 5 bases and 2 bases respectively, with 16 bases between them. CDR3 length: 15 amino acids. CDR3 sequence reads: CASSQVGRGPYEQYF. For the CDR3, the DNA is TGTGCCAGCAGCCAAGTCGGCAGGGGACCCTACGAGCAGTACTTC.

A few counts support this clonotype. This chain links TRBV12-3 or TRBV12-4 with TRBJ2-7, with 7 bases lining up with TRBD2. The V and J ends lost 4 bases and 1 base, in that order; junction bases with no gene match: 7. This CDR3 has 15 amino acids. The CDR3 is CASSSPGEGSYEQYF. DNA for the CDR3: TGTGCCAGCAGTTCCCCGGGGGAGGGTTCCTACGAGCAGTACTTC.

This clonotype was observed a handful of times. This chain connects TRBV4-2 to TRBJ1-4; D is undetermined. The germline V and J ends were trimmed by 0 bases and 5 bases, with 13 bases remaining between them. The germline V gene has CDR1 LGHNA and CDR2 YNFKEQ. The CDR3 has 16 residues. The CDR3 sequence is CASSQDSGSRNEKLFF. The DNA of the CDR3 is TGTGCCAGCAGCCAAGATTCTGGGTCAAGAAATGAAAAACTGTTTTTT.

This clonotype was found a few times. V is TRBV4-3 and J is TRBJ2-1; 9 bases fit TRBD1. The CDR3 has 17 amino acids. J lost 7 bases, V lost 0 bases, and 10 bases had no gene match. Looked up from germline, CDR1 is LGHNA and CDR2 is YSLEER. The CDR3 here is CASSQDGWGTGTNEQFF. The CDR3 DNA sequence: TGCGCCAGCAGCCAAGATGGATGGGGGACAGGGACAAATGAGCAGTTCTTC.

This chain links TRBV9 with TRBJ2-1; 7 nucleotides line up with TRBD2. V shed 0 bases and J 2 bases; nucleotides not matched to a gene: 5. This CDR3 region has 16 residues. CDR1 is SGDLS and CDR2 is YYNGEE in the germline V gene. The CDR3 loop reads CASSVGGGRPYNEQFF. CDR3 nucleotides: TGTGCCAGCAGCGTAGGTGGCGGGAGACCCTACAATGAGCAGTTCTTC.

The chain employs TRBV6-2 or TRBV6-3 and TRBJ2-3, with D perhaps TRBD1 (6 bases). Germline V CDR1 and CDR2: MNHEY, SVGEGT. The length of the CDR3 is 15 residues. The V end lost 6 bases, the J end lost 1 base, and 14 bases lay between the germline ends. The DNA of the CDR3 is TGTGCCAGCAGACGGAACCCAGGGGGCACAGATACGCAGTATTTT. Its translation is CASRRNPGGTDTQYF.

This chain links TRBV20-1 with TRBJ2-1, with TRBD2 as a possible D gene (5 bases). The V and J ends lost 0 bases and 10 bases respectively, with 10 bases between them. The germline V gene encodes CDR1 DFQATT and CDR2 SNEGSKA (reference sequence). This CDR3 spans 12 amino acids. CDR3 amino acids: CSARDRPGEQFF. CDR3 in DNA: TGCAGTGCTAGAGATCGACCGGGGGAGCAGTTCTTC.

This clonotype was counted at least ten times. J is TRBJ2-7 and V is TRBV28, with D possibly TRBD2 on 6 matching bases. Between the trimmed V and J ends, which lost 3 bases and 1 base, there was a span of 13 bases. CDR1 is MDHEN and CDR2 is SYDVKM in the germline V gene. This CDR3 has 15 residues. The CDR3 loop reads CASSLGVAASYEQYF. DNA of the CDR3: TGTGCCAGCAGTTTGGGAGTAGCGGCGTCCTACGAGCAGTACTTC.

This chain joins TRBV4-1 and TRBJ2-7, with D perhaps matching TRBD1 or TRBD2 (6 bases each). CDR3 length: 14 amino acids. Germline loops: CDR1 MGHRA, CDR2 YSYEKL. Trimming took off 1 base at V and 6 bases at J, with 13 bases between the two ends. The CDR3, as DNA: TGCGCCAGCAGCCAAGTCCAACAGGGAGGCGAGCAGTACTTC. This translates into CASSQVQQGGEQYF.

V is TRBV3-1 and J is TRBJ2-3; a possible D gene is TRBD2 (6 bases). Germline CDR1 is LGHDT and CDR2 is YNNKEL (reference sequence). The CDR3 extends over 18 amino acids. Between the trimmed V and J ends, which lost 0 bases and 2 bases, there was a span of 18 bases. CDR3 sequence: CASSQEPSSAGYTDTQYF. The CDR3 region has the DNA TGTGCCAGCAGCCAAGAACCCTCTAGCGCGGGATACACAGATACGCAGTATTTT.

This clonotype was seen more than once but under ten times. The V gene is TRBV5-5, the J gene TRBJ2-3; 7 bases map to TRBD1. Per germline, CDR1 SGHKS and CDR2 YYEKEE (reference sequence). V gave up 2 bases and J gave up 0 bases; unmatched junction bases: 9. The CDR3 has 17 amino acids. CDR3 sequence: CASSFQRTGASTDTQYF. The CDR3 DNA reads TGTGCCAGCAGCTTCCAAAGGACAGGTGCTAGCACAGATACGCAGTATTTT.

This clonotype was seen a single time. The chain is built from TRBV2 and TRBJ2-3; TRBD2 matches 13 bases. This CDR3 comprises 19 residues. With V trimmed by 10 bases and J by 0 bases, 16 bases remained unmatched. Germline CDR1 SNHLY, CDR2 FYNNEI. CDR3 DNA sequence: TGTGCCATCTGTTCAACCGGGACTAGCGGGGTTGTCAGCACAGATACGCAGTATTTT. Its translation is CAICSTGTSGVVSTDTQYF. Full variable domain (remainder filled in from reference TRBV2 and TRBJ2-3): EPEVTQTPSHQVTQMGQEVILRCVPISNHLYFYWYRQILGQKVEFLVSFYNNEISEKSEIFDDQFSVERPDGSNFTLKIRSTKLEDSAMYFCAICSTGTSGVVSTDTQYFGPGTRLTVL.